A selection of T cell receptor beta chains follows, all from one sample in a study of blood T cell dynamics during melanoma immunotherapy. This table comes from immunoSEQ multiplex PCR, and its TCRdb copy is limited to in-frame clones, with some not included. The sample includes 2,500 to 3,000 clones, around 88% seen only once; the top ten take 13% to 15%. Sequenced here: blood, sampled from a patient treated with checkpoint blockade. Receptors were obtained from a human donor with melanoma. Both conserved end residues are part of each CDR3. A D gene is named only where the DNA matches it firmly. Not all rows give a size; the values are once, few, many and, for expanded clones, a class.

size: .
V: TRBV10-3
J: TRBJ2-3
D: TRBD2
CDR3: CAISDTTSGARTDTQYF
DNA: TGTGCCATCAGTGATACCACTAGCGGGGCCCGCACAGATACGCAGTATTTT

size: .
V: TRBV6-6
J: TRBJ1-2
D: .
CDR3: CASSYPENYGYTF
DNA: TGTGCCAGCAGTTACCCCGAGAACTATGGCTACACCTTC

size: .
V: TRBV7-2
J: TRBJ1-2
D: .
CDR3: CASSPSQVDYGYTF
DNA: TGTGCCAGCAGCCCATCACAGGTTGACTATGGCTACACCTTC

size: .
V: TRBV15
J: TRBJ2-7
D: .
CDR3: CVTSRDPPSYEQYF
DNA: TGTGTCACCAGCAGAGATCCCCCTTCCTACGAGCAGTACTTC

size: .
V: TRBV25-1
J: TRBJ2-5
D: .
CDR3: CASSEWEPTRQETQYF
DNA: TGTGCCAGCAGTGAATGGGAACCGACGAGGCAAGAGACCCAGTACTTC

size: .
V: TRBV29-1
J: TRBJ1-2
D: .
CDR3: CSVLASEFWSGYTF
DNA: TGCAGCGTTTTGGCCTCGGAATTTTGGAGTGGCTACACCTTC

size: .
V: TRBV6-5
J: TRBJ2-1
D: TRBD2
CDR3: CASSTSGTSYNEQFF
DNA: TGTGCCAGCAGTACCTCCGGGACTAGTTACAATGAGCAGTTCTTC

size: .
V: TRBV30
J: TRBJ2-7
D: TRBD1
CDR3: CALTGAYEQYF
DNA: TGTGCCTTGACAGGGGCCTACGAGCAGTACTTC

size: .
V: TRBV5-1
J: TRBJ2-7
D: .
CDR3: CASSSGTYYEQYF
DNA: TGCGCCAGCAGCTCCGGGACATACTACGAGCAGTACTTC

size: .
V: TRBV6-5
J: TRBJ2-1
D: .
CDR3: CASSNPGPLYNEQFF
DNA: TGTGCCAGCAGTAATCCGGGACCACTCTACAATGAGCAGTTCTTC

size: .
V: TRBV28
J: TRBJ2-5
D: .
CDR3: CASSPLEGYQETQYF
DNA: TGTGCCAGCAGTCCGTTAGAGGGGTACCAAGAGACCCAGTACTTC

size: once
V: TRBV14
J: TRBJ2-7
D: .
CDR3: CASSPSPFEQYF
DNA: TGTGCCAGCAGCCCTTCACCGTTTGAGCAGTACTTC

size: .
V: TRBV27
J: TRBJ2-2
D: .
CDR3: CASSKGAGTPTGELFF
DNA: TGTGCCAGCAGCAAAGGCGCCGGGACACCCACCGGGGAGCTGTTTTTT

size: .
V: TRBV27
J: TRBJ2-7
D: .
CDR3: CASSLVAGDIYEQYF
DNA: TGTGCCAGCAGTTTAGTGGCAGGGGATATCTACGAGCAGTACTTC

size: .
V: TRBV11-2
J: TRBJ2-7
D: .
CDR3: CASSLVSRPGLYF
DNA: TGTGCCAGCAGCTTAGTGTCGAGGCCAGGACTGTACTTC

size: .
V: TRBV2
J: TRBJ2-1
D: .
CDR3: CASLLTQGSEQFF
DNA: TGTGCCAGCCTTTTGACGCAGGGTTCTGAGCAGTTCTTC

size: .
V: TRBV19
J: TRBJ2-1
D: .
CDR3: CASSISSGNEQFF
DNA: TGTGCCAGTAGTATAAGTAGCGGCAATGAGCAGTTCTTC

size: .
V: TRBV15
J: TRBJ2-1
D: TRBD2
CDR3: CATRGGSYNEQFF
DNA: TGTGCCACCCGGGGGGGCTCCTACAATGAGCAGTTCTTC

size: .
V: TRBV6-1
J: TRBJ2-3
D: .
CDR3: CASSETDFTDTQYF
DNA: TGTGCCAGCAGTGAAACGGACTTCACAGATACGCAGTATTTT

size: .
V: TRBV11-1
J: TRBJ2-5
D: .
CDR3: CASSPRAARVQETQYF
DNA: TGTGCCAGCAGCCCACGCGCGGCTCGGGTACAAGAGACCCAGTACTTC

size: .
V: TRBV11-2
J: TRBJ2-5
D: .
CDR3: CASTGGVRRTQYF
DNA: TGTGCCAGTACCGGCGGGGTCCGGAGGACCCAGTACTTC

size: .
V: TRBV9
J: TRBJ2-1
D: .
CDR3: CASSVGLPSFQFF
DNA: TGTGCCAGCAGCGTAGGACTTCCGTCGTTTCAGTTCTTC

size: .
V: TRBV9
J: TRBJ2-3
D: .
CDR3: CASSVGSRATDTQYF
DNA: TGTGCCAGCAGCGTTGGTAGCCGGGCCACAGATACGCAGTATTTT

size: .
V: TRBV2
J: TRBJ1-5
D: .
CDR3: CASSEDAGRWQPQHF
DNA: TGTGCCAGCAGTGAGGACGCGGGACGGTGGCAGCCCCAGCATTTT

size: .
V: TRBV28
J: TRBJ1-3
D: .
CDR3: CASSLGVSSGNTIYF
DNA: TGTGCCAGCAGTTTAGGGGTCAGCTCTGGAAACACCATATATTTT

size: .
V: TRBV6-6
J: TRBJ2-4
D: .
CDR3: CASSLGTGKNIQYF
DNA: TGTGCCAGCAGTCTCGGGACTGGTAAAAACATTCAGTACTTC

size: large
V: TRBV28
J: TRBJ2-7
D: TRBD2
CDR3: CASSALAGEGEQYF
DNA: TGTGCCAGCAGTGCTCTAGCGGGAGAGGGAGAGCAGTACTTC

size: .
V: TRBV28
J: TRBJ2-1
D: TRBD2
CDR3: CAISGGYNEQFF
DNA: TGTGCCATTAGCGGGGGGTACAATGAGCAGTTCTTC

size: .
V: TRBV27
J: TRBJ2-1
D: .
CDR3: CASSLDSHEYNEQFF
DNA: TGTGCCAGCAGCTTGGACTCCCACGAGTACAATGAGCAGTTCTTC

size: .
V: TRBV11-2
J: TRBJ2-1
D: TRBD2
CDR3: CASSLTSGEAPEQFF
DNA: TGTGCCAGCAGCCTAACTAGCGGGGAGGCCCCTGAGCAGTTCTTC

size: .
V: TRBV2
J: TRBJ2-1
D: TRBD2
CDR3: CASNPTSGKGYNEQFF
DNA: TGTGCCAGCAACCCGACTAGCGGGAAAGGCTACAATGAGCAGTTCTTC

size: few
V: TRBV2
J: TRBJ2-7
D: TRBD2
CDR3: CASRREGFEQYF
DNA: TGTGCCAGCAGGCGGGAGGGCTTCGAGCAGTACTTC

size: .
V: TRBV7-2
J: TRBJ2-3
D: .
CDR3: CASSLGNPGADTQYF
DNA: TGTGCCAGCAGCTTAGGAAACCCCGGGGCAGATACGCAGTATTTT

size: few
V: TRBV19
J: TRBJ2-5
D: TRBD1
CDR3: CASSRGQQETQYF
DNA: TGTGCCAGTAGTCGGGGACAGCAAGAGACCCAGTACTTC

size: .
V: TRBV10-3
J: TRBJ2-7
D: TRBD1
CDR3: CAISFDRAYEQYF
DNA: TGTGCCATCAGTTTTGACAGGGCCTACGAGCAGTACTTC

size: .
V: TRBV11-3
J: TRBJ2-5
D: TRBD1
CDR3: CASSLVAGGTETQYF
DNA: TGTGCCAGCAGCTTAGTGGCAGGGGGCACAGAGACCCAGTACTTC

size: .
V: TRBV5-1
J: TRBJ2-3
D: .
CDR3: CASSLAGGGQSSYTQYF
DNA: TGCGCCAGCAGCTTGGCTGGGGGAGGACAATCCAGTTATACGCAGTATTTT

size: .
V: TRBV6-9
J: TRBJ2-1
D: .
CDR3: CASSSTINEQFF
DNA: TGTGCCAGCAGTTCTACAATCAATGAGCAGTTCTTC

size: once
V: TRBV11-3
J: TRBJ2-7
D: .
CDR3: CASSLGRLYEQYF
DNA: TGTGCCAGCAGCTTAGGACGGCTGTACGAGCAGTACTTC

size: .
V: TRBV5-1
J: TRBJ2-7
D: TRBD2
CDR3: CASSPGLVDYEQYF
DNA: TGCGCCAGCAGCCCAGGACTAGTAGACTACGAGCAGTACTTC

size: .
V: TRBV4-2
J: TRBJ2-2
D: .
CDR3: CASSQEGTTGSAGELFF
DNA: TGTGCCAGCAGCCAAGAAGGCACTACAGGATCCGCCGGGGAGCTGTTTTTT

size: .
V: TRBV19
J: TRBJ1-2
D: .
CDR3: CASSMAGQEYGYTF
DNA: TGTGCCAGTAGTATGGCAGGGCAGGAGTATGGCTACACCTTC

size: .
V: TRBV27
J: TRBJ2-1
D: .
CDR3: CASSREYNEQFF
DNA: TGTGCCAGCAGTCGCGAGTACAATGAGCAGTTCTTC

size: .
V: TRBV25-1
J: TRBJ2-1
D: .
CDR3: CASSETTLTKNEQFF
DNA: TGTGCCAGCAGTGAAACCACCCTGACTAAAAATGAGCAGTTCTTC

size: .
V: TRBV9
J: TRBJ1-6
D: .
CDR3: CASSATGGAGNSPLHF
DNA: TGTGCCAGCAGCGCGACGGGGGGTGCGGGAAATTCACCCCTCCACTTT

size: .
V: TRBV9
J: TRBJ2-2
D: TRBD2
CDR3: CASSPRSSGRRTGELFF
DNA: TGTGCCAGCAGCCCCCGGAGTAGCGGGAGGAGGACCGGGGAGCTGTTTTTT

size: .
V: TRBV11-3
J: TRBJ2-1
D: .
CDR3: CASSRPGTGREFF
DNA: TGTGCCAGCAGCCGTCCGGGGACGGGTCGGGAGTTCTTC

size: .
V: TRBV6-1
J: TRBJ2-6
D: .
CDR3: CASRLTGSGANVLTF
DNA: TGTGCCAGCAGATTGACAGGCTCTGGGGCCAACGTCCTGACTTTC

size: .
V: TRBV28
J: TRBJ2-1
D: TRBD2
CDR3: CASSRSGPSYNEQFF
DNA: TGTGCCAGCAGCCGTAGCGGGCCATCCTACAATGAGCAGTTCTTC

size: .
V: TRBV29-1
J: TRBJ2-2
D: .
CDR3: CSVTGMGTGELFF
DNA: TGCAGCGTTACAGGGATGGGCACCGGGGAGCTGTTTTTT

size: .
V: TRBV7-9
J: TRBJ1-2
D: TRBD1
CDR3: CASRADRGLIYGYTF
DNA: TGTGCCAGCAGAGCGGACAGGGGGCTTATCTATGGCTACACCTTC

size: .
V: TRBV7-6
J: TRBJ2-5
D: .
CDR3: CASSLGGGRRETQYF
DNA: TGTGCCAGCAGCTTAGGGGGGGGGCGAAGAGAGACCCAGTACTTC

size: once
V: TRBV5-1
J: TRBJ2-1
D: .
CDR3: CASSLAEGRHNEQFF
DNA: TGCGCCAGCAGCTTGGCGGAGGGTCGGCACAATGAGCAGTTCTTC

size: .
V: TRBV7-9
J: TRBJ1-1
D: TRBD1
CDR3: CASSLTGDTEAFF
DNA: TGTGCCAGCAGCTTAACAGGGGACACTGAAGCTTTCTTT

size: .
V: TRBV5-1
J: TRBJ2-3
D: TRBD1
CDR3: CASSSTGTAPDTQYF
DNA: TGCGCCAGCAGCTCAACGGGGACAGCCCCAGATACGCAGTATTTT

size: .
V: TRBV27
J: TRBJ2-3
D: TRBD1
CDR3: CASRFRDRAAGTQYF
DNA: TGTGCCAGTAGATTTCGGGACAGGGCCGCAGGTACGCAGTATTTT